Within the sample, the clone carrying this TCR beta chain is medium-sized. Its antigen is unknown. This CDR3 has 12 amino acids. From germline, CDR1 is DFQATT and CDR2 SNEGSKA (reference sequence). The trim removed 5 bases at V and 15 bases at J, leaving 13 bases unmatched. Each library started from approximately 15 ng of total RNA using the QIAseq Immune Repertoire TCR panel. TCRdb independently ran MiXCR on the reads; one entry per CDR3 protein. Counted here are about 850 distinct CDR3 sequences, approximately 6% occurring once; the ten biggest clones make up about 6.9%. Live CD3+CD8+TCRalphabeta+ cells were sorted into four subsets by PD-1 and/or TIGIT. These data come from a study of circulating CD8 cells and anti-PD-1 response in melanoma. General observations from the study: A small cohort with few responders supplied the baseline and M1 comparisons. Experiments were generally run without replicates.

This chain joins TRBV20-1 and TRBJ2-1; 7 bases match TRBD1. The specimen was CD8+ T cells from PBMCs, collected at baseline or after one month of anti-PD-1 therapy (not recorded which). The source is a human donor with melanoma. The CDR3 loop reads CSALDVGTDRFF. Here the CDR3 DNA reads TGCAGTGCTTTGGATGTCGGGACAGACCGGTTCTTC.